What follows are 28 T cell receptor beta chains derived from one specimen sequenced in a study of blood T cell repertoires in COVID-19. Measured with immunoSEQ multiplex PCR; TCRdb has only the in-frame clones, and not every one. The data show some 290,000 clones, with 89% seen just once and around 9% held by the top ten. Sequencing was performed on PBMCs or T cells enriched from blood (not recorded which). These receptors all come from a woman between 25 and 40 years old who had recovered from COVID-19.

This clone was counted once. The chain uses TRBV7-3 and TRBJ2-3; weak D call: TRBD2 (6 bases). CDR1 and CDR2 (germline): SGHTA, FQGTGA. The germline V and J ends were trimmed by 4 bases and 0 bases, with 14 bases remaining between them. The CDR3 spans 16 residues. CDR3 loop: CASSSSGGSSTDTQYF. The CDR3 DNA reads TGTGCCAGCAGCTCCTCCGGGGGATCTAGCACAGATACGCAGTATTTT.

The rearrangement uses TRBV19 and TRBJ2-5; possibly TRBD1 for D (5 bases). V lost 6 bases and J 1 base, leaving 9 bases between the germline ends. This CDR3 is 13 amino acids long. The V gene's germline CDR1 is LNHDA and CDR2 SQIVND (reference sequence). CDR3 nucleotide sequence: TGTGCCAGTAGCTGGGGCCGCCAAGAGACCCAGTACTTC. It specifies CASSWGRQETQYF.

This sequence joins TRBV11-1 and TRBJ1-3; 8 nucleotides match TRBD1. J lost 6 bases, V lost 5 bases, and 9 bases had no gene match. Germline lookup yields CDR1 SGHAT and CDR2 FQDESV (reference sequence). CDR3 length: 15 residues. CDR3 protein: CASSHETGEENTIYF. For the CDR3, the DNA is TGTGCCAGCAGCCACGAGACAGGGGAGGAAAACACCATATATTTT.

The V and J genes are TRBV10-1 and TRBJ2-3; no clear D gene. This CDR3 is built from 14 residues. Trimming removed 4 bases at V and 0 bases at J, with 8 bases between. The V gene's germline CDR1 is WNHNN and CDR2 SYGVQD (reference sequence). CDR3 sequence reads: CASSVKESTDTQYF. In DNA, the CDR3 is TGCGCCAGCAGTGTTAAGGAGAGCACAGATACGCAGTATTTT.

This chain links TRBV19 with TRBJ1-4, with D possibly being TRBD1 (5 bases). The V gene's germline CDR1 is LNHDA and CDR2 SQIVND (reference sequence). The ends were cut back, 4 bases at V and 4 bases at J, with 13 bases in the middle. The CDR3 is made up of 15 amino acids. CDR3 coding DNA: TGTGCCAGTAGTACCAACGGCGGGGGTAATGAAAAACTGTTTTTT. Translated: CASSTNGGGNEKLFF.

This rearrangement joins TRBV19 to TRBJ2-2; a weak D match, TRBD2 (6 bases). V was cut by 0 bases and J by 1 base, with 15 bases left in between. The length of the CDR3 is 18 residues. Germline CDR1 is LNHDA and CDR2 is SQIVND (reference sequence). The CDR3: CASSIDEGPGENTGELFF. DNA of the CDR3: TGTGCCAGTAGTATAGATGAGGGACCGGGAGAGAACACCGGGGAGCTGTTTTTT.

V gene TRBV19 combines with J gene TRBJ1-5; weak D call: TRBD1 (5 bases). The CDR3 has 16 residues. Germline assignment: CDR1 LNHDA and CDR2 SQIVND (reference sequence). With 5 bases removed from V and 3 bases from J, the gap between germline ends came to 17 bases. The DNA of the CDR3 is TGTGCCAGTAGTGCATGGACCGACAGTTACAATCAGCCCCAGCATTTT. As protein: CASSAWTDSYNQPQHF.

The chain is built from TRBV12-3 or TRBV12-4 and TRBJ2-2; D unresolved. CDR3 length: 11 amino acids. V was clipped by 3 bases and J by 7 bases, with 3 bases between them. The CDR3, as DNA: TGTGCCAGCAGTTTTATCGGGGAGCTGTTTTTT. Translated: CASSFIGELFF.

CDR3 sequence (DNA): TGTGCTAGTGGTTTGGTACGAGGGGGAGTCTATGGCTACACCTTC. The encoded protein is CASGLVRGGVYGYTF. The chain employs TRBV12-5 and TRBJ1-2; a weak D match, TRBD1 (6 bases). The CDR3 extends over 15 amino acids. Looked up from germline, CDR1 is LGHNT and CDR2 is FRNRAP. Between the trimmed V and J ends, which lost 0 bases and 4 bases, there was a span of 12 bases.

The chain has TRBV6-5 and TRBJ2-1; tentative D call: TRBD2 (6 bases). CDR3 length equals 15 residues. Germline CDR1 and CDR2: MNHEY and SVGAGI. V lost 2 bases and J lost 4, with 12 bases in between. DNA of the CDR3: TGTGCCAGCAGTTACCTGGGGAGGAAGTACAATGAGCAGTTCTTC. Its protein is CASSYLGRKYNEQFF.

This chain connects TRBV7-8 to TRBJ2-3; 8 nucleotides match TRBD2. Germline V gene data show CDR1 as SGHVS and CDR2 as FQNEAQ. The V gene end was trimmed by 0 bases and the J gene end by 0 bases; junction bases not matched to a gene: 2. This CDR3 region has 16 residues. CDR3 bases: TGTGCCAGCAGCTTAGCTACTAGCGGTAGCACAGATACGCAGTATTTT. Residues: CASSLATSGSTDTQYF. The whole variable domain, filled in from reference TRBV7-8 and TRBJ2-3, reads GAGVSQSPRYKVAKRGQDVALRCDPISGHVSLFWYQQALGQGPEFLTYFQNEAQLDKSGLPSDRFFAERPEGSVSTLKIQRTQQEDSAVYLCASSLATSGSTDTQYFGPGTRLTVL.

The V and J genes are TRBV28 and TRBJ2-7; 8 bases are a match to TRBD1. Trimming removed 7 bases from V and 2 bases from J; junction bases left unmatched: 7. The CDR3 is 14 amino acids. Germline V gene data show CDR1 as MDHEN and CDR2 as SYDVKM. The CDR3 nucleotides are TGTGCCAGCATCCCGGGACAGGCACCCTACGAGCAGTACTTC. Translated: CASIPGQAPYEQYF.

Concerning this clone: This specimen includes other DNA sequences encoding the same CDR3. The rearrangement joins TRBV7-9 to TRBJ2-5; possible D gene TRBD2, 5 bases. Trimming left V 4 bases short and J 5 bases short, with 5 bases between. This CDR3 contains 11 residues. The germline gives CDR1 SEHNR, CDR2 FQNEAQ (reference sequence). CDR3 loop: CASSSGETQYF. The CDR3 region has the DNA TGTGCCAGCAGCTCGGGGGAGACCCAGTACTTC.

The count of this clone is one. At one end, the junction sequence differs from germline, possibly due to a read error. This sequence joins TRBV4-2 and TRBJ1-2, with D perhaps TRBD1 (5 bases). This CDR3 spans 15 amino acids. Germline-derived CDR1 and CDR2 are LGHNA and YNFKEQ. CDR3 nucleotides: TGTGCCAGCACCCAAAGGCTCGACAGTAACTATGGCTACACCTTC. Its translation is CASTQRLDSNYGYTF.

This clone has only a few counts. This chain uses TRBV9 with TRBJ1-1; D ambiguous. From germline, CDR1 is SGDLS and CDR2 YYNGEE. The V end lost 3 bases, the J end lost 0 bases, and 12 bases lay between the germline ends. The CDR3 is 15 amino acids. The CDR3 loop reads CASSAPITMNTEAFF. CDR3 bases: TGTGCCAGCAGCGCCCCAATTACAATGAACACTGAAGCTTTCTTT.

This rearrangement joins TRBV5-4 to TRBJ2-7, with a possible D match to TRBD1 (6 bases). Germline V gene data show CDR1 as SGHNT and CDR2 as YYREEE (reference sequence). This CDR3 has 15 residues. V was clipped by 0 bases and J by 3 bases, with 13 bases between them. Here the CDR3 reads CASSLGGGHIYEQYF. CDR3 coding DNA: TGTGCCAGCAGCTTGGGTGGGGGACATATCTACGAGCAGTACTTC. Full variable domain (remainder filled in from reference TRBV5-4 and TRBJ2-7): ETGVTQSPTHLIKTRGQQVTLRCSSQSGHNTVSWYQQALGQGPQFIFQYYREEENGRGNFPPRFSGLQFPNYSSELNVNALELDDSALYLCASSLGGGHIYEQYFGPGTRLTVT.

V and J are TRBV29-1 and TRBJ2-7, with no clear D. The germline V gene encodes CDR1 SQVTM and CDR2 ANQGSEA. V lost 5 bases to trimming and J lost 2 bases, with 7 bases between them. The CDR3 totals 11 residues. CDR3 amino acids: CSVQATYEQYF. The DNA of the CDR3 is TGCAGCGTTCAAGCTACCTACGAGCAGTACTTC.

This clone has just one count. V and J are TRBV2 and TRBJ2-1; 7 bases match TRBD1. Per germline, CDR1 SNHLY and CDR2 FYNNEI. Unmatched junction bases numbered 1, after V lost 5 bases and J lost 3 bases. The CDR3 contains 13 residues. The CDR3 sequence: CASSRDSYNEQFF. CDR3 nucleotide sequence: TGTGCCAGCAGTAGGGACAGCTACAATGAGCAGTTCTTC.

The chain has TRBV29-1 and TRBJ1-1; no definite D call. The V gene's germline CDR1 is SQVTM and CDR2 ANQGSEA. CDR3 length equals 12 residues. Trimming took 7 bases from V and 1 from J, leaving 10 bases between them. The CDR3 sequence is CSALWANTEAFF. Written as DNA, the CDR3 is TGCAGCGCCCTATGGGCGAACACTGAAGCTTTCTTT.

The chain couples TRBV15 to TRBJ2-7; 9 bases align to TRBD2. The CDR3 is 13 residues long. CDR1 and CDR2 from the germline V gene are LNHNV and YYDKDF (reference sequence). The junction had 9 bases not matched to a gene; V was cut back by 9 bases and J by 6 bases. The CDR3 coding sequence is TGTGCCACTGCGAGGGGACTAGCTCTCGAGCAGTACTTC. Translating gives CATARGLALEQYF.

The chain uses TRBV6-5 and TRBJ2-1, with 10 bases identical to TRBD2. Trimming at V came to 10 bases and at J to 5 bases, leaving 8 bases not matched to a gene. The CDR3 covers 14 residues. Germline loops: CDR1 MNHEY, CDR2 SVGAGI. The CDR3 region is CATITSGMNNEQFF. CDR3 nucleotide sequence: TGTGCCACTATTACTAGCGGGATGAACAATGAGCAGTTCTTC.

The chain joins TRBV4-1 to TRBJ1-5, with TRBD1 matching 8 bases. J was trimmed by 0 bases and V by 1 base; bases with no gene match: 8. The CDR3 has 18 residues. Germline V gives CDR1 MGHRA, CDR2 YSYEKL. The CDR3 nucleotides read TGCGCCAGCAGCCAAGGAAGGACAGGGCTTTATAGCAATCAGCCCCAGCATTTT. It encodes CASSQGRTGLYSNQPQHF.

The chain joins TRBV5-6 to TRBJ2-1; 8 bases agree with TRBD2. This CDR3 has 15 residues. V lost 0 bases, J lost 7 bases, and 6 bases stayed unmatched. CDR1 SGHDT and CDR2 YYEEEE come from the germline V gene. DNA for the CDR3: TGTGCCAGCAGCTTGGGTAGCGGGATAACGAATGAGCAGTTCTTC. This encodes CASSLGSGITNEQFF.

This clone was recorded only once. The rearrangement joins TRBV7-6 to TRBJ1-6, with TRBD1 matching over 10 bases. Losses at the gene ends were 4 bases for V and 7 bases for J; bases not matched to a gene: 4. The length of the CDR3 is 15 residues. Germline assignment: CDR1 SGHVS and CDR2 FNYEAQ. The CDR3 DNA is TGTGCCAGCAGCTCAAGACAGGGGGCAAATTCACCCCTCCACTTT. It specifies CASSSRQGANSPLHF.

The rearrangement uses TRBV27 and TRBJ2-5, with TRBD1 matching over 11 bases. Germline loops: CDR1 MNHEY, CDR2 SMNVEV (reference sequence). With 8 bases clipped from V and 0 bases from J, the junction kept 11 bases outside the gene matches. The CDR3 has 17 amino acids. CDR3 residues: CASRRTGGFLYQETQYF. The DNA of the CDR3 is TGTGCCAGCCGACGGACAGGGGGCTTCCTGTACCAAGAGACCCAGTACTTC.

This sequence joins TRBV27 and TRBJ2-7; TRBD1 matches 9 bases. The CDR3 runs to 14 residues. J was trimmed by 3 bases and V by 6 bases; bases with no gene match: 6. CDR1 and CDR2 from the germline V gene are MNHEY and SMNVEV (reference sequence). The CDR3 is CASSLDRGVYEQYF. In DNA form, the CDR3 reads TGTGCCAGCAGCCTGGACAGGGGAGTCTACGAGCAGTACTTC.

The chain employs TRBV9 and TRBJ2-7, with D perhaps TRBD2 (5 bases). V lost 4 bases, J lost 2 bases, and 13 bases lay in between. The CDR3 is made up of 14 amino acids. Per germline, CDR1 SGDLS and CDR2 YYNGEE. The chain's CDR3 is CASSLRTGPYEQYF. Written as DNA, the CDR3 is TGTGCCAGCAGCCTCCGGACTGGACCCTACGAGCAGTACTTC.

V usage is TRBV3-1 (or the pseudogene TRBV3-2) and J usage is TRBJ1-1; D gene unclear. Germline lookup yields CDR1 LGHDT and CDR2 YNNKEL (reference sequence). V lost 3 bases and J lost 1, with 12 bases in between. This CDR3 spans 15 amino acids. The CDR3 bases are TGTGCCAGCAGCCAGGGATCGGGGTCGAACACTGAAGCTTTCTTT. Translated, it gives CASSQGSGSNTEAFF.